This TCR beta chain was identified in a study of regulatory T cells in long-lasting Graves disease. Both iRepertoire HTBI primers and Arm-PCR of CDR3 regions were used to build the TCR beta libraries. A single record per CDR3 protein comes from TCRdb applying MiXCR to the multiplex PCR reads. The sample holds around 400,000 distinct CDR3 sequences, less than 20% seen once. This sample's time point: newly diagnosed GD, antithyroid drugs for less than 3 months. The TCR library used RNA extracted from PBMCs. Enrollment of patients was through an endocrinology department in Xi'an, China. Trimming shortened V by 0 bases and J by 1 base, and 9 bases separated the two germline ends. Germline V gene lookup returns CDR1 SEHNR and CDR2 FQNEAQ (reference sequence). The CDR3 is 15 amino acids.

This specimen was peripheral blood mononuclear cells (PBMCs), taken at new diagnosis, from a patient treated with antithyroid drugs. This sequence originates from a female donor with Graves disease. The rearrangement joins TRBV7-9 to TRBJ1-1; a possible D gene is TRBD1 (6 bases). Here the CDR3 reads CASSLAQGENTEAFF. The CDR3 nucleotides are TGTGCCAGCAGCTTAGCACAGGGCGAGAACACTGAAGCTTTCTTT.